This T cell receptor beta chain was recorded in a study of early T cells in non-severe SARS-CoV-2 infection. Study in general: Chains stayed unpaired after sequencing of bulk RNA from unsorted whole blood. Study-level points and caveats: VDJdb matching, biased toward anti-spike CD8 responses, missed private and CD4 specificities.

Individual cDNA molecules carried attached unique molecular identifiers. In TCRdb, the 5' RACE reads were re-called with MiXCR into one record per CDR3 protein. The sample lists about 35,000 distinct CDR3 sequences, less than 7% seen once, with about 4.2% in the top ten. This clonotype was counted ten times or more. The antigen is not known. This CDR3 contains 13 residues. Germline V gene lookup returns CDR1 DFQATT and CDR2 SNEGSKA (reference sequence). V was shortened by 5 bases and J by 6 bases, with 14 bases between the two germline ends. The sequences come from whole blood, collected at baseline. The sequence derives from an adult who was a healthcare worker with PCR-confirmed SARS-CoV-2 infection or an uninfected control (not recorded which). The chain uses TRBV20-1 and TRBJ2-4; weak D call: TRBD2 (6 bases). This chain's CDR3 is CSADPGGINIQYF. DNA for the CDR3: TGCAGTGCTGACCCAGGAGGGATAAACATTCAGTACTTC.